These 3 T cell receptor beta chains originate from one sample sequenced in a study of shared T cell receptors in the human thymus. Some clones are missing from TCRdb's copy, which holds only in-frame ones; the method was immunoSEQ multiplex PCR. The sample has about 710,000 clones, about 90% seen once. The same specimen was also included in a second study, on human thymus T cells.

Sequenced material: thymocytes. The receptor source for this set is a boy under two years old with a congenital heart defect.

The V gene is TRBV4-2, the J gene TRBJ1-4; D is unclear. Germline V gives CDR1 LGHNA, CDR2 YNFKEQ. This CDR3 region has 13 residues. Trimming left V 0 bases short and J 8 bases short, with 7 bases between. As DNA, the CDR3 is TGTGCCAGCAGCCAAGATACATCGGAAAAACTGTTTTTT. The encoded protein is CASSQDTSEKLFF.

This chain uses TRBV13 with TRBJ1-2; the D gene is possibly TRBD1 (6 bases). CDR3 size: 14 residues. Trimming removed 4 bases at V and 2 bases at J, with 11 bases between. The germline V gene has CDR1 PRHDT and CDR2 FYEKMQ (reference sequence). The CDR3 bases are TGTGCCAGCAGCTGGGGACAAAAGAACTATGGCTACACCTTC. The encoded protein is CASSWGQKNYGYTF. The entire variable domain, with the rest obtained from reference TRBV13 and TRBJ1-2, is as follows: AAGVIQSPRHLIKEKRETATLKCYPIPRHDTVYWYQQGPGQDPQFLISFYEKMQSDKGSIPDRFSAQQFSDYHSELNMSSLELGDSALYFCASSWGQKNYGYTFGSGTRLTVV.

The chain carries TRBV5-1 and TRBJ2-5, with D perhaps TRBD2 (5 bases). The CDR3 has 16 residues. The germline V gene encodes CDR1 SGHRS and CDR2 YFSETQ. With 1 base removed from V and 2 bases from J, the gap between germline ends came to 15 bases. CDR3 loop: CASSLHQGRDQETQYF. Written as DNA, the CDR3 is TGCGCCAGCAGCTTGCACCAAGGACGGGATCAAGAGACCCAGTACTTC. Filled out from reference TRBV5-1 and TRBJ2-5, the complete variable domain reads KAGVTQTPRYLIKTRGQQVTLSCSPISGHRSVSWYQQTPGQGLQFLFEYFSETQRNKGNFPGRFSGRQFSNSRSEMNVSTLELGDSALYLCASSLHQGRDQETQYFGPGTRLLVL.